The text below deals with one TCR beta chain. This table comes from immunoSEQ multiplex PCR, and its TCRdb copy is limited to in-frame clones, with some not included. The profile shows approximately 70,000 clones, roughly 85% of them singletons. These data are taken from a study of blood T cell repertoires in COVID-19. The J segment lost 6 bases and the V segment lost 5 bases, leaving 7 bases of the junction unmatched. CDR1 and CDR2 from the germline V gene are WNHNN and SYGVQD (reference sequence). CDR3 length: 15 residues. This chain joins TRBV10-1 and TRBJ2-3; 11 bases align to TRBD2. This receptor was identified in a woman in her forties or fifties with COVID-19, enrolled during active disease. What was sequenced was peripheral blood. The CDR3 spells CASSLAGGPGDTQYF. CDR3 sequence (DNA): TGCGCCAGCAGTTTAGCGGGAGGGCCGGGGGATACGCAGTATTTT.